This entry describes one TCR beta chain. Its specific antigen is unknown. Base qualities were left out, and no much larger clone turns up one base away. This entry comes from a study of blood T cell repertoires in COVID-19 (dated by TCRdb to the early 2020s). Context from the whole study: Samples covering the acute and convalescent phases of COVID-19 were provided by collaborators in the United States, Italy and Spain. The prospective study material was composed of cDNA or gDNA derived from T cells, B-cell-depleted T cells, or PBMCs. Where HLA class I and class II types were available, the types were taken from metadata supplied by the sample provider, not from assay-based typing. Nearly every sample came with metadata listing a de-identified subject ID, COVID-19 status, age in years and sex. The repertoires were released in a freely available public database meant as a resource for research on the immune response to SARS-CoV-2. Samples came from the ongoing ImmuneRACE study (first 160 participants) plus 1,254 subjects from 6 global collaborators. The dataset comprised deeply sampled blood TCRbeta repertoires from subjects exposed to, actively infected with, or recovered from COVID-19. General conclusions and limits of the study: Clinical and demographic metadata were provided uncurated, with the amount varying by source and participant.

Whole blood was collected in K2EDTA tubes by collaborating institutions according to the institutions' own protocols. For TCRbeta analysis, collaborator samples were shipped as frozen whole blood, as isolated PBMCs, or as DNA extracted from either sample type. At the junction V is shortened by 4 bases and J by 5 bases; bases outside the gene matches: 13. Measured from the cysteine to the phenylalanine, the CDR3 is 16 residues long. The sequence is cut down to CDR3 DNA, 48 bases in frame from base 1. Reading the germline V gene gives CDR1 SGHDN and CDR2 FVKESK. TCRbeta CDR3 regions were amplified from genomic DNA using the immunoSEQ Assay, a bias-controlled multiplex PCR. As for how the authors treated the data: The number of nucleated cells in each sample was estimated by amplification of reference gene primers within the assay. To quantify the absolute abundance of each unique TCRbeta CDR3 rearrangement, sequence reads were collapsed and filtered. For each sample, productive Simpson clonality was calculated by taking the square root of Simpson's diversity index across productive rearrangements. Not all clones reach the TCRdb copy of this immuneACCESS table, which keeps in-frame sequences only. Checked studies attribute under half of the gap to unresolved V genes and leave the rest unexplained. For V, J and clone size, that table is used; D and trimming come from the DNA. Counted in this sample were roughly 130,000 clones; around 85% of them appeared once. Jointly, the top ten make up 15% to 20% of the sample.

The sequence links TRBV14 to TRBJ1-1; 7 of the junction bases match TRBD1. Input material: peripheral blood. This sequence originates from a woman in her fifties or sixties with acute or convalescent COVID-19. The DNA is TGTGCCAGCAGCCCTAGGGACAGCCCACCGAGGACTGAAGCTTTCTTT. The translation is CASSPRDSPPRTEAFF.